The entry below describes one T cell receptor (beta chain). Data came from immunoSEQ multiplex PCR; TCRdb stores just in-frame clones and leaves some out. The sample carries fewer than 200,000 clones, about 85% recorded once. The data originate from a study of cytomegalovirus exposure and HLA in healthy donors. Study context: The approximately 120 validation repertoires matched the roughly 700 first-cohort repertoires in platform, a later analysis reported.

The germline gives CDR1 SGHRS, CDR2 YFSETQ. The CDR3 covers 14 residues. Trimming shortened V by 4 bases and J by 3 bases, and 14 bases separated the two germline ends. The chain has TRBV5-1 and TRBJ2-7; TRBD2 might be the D (7 bases). Sequences were obtained from PBMCs. The source of this sequence is a man younger than 30 in good health and CMV-seropositive. CDR3 in amino acids: CASSGGGRVYEQYF. The DNA of the CDR3 is TGCGCCAGCAGCGGGGGGGGGCGGGTCTACGAGCAGTACTTC.